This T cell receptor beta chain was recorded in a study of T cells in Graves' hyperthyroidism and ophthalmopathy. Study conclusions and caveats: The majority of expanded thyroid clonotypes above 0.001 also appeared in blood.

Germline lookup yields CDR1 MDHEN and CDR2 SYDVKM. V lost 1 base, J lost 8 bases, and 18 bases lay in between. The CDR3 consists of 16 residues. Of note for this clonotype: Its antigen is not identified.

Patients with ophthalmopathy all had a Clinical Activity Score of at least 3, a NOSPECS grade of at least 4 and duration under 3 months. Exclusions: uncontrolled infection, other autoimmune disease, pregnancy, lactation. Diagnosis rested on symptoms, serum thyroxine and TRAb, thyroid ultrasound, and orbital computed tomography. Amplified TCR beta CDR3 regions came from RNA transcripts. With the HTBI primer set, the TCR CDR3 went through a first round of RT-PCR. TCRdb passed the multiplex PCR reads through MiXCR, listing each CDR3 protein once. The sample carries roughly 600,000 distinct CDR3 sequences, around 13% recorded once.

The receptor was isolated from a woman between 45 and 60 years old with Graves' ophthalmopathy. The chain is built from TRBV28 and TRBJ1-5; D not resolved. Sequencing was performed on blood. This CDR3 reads CASSLLEADGHEPQHF. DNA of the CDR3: TGTGCCAGCAGTTTATTGGAGGCAGATGGGCACGAGCCCCAGCATTTT. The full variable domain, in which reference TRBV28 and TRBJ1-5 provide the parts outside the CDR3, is DVKVTQSSRYLVKRTGEKVFLECVQDMDHENMFWYRQDPGLGLRLIYFSYDVKMKEKGDIPEGYSVSREKKERFSLILESASTNQTSMYLCASSLLEADGHEPQHFGDGTRLSIL.